This TCR beta chain comes out of a study of blood T cell repertoires in COVID-19. As for the study in general: PBMCs, B-cell-depleted T cells, or T cells were the source of the cDNA or gDNA that made up the material.

V lost 5 bases and J 2 bases, leaving 10 bases between the germline ends. The length of the CDR3 is 13 residues. Authors' data handling: Reference gene primer amplification gave nucleated cell count estimates. TCRdb keeps only in-frame clones here, not all; method: immunoSEQ multiplex PCR. V, J and clone size were drawn from that table, and D and trimming were deduced from the DNA. This table has approximately 670,000 clones, 80% to 90% appearing once. V and J are TRBV12-3 or TRBV12-4 and TRBJ2-7; D possibly corresponds to TRBD2 (6 bases). This TCR was sampled from a young woman with acute or convalescent COVID-19. The sample was peripheral blood. The CDR3 DNA sequence: TGTGCCAGCAGTGGGACTTCTACCTACGAGCAGTACTTC. Protein product: CASSGTSTYEQYF.